The 9 T cell receptor beta chains below were found in one sample sequenced in a study of blood T cell repertoires in COVID-19. Here immunoSEQ multiplex PCR was the method, and the copy in TCRdb shows in-frame clones only, minus some. The sample records tens of thousands of clones, roughly four fifths being singletons. Sequencing input: peripheral blood. The receptors shown here come from a man between 65 and 79 years old with COVID-19, enrolled during active disease.

The V gene is TRBV6-1, the J gene TRBJ2-7, with D possibly being TRBD1 (5 bases). V dropped 0 bases and J dropped 3 bases, with 12 bases sitting between them. In germline, CDR1 is MNHNS, CDR2 SASEGT. The CDR3 contains 15 residues. The CDR3 bases are TGTGCCAGCAGTGAAGCGCTTGGCAGGGTCTACGAGCAGTACTTC. It is translated as CASSEALGRVYEQYF.

This clone was counted a few times. The chain joins TRBV7-2 to TRBJ2-3, with a weak D call TRBD1 (6 bases). CDR1 and CDR2 (germline): SGHTA, FQGNSA. Trimming removed 0 bases from V and 6 bases from J, with 22 bases in between. The CDR3 sequence is 18 residues long. The CDR3, as DNA: TGTGCCAGCAGCTTAGCGCTAGCAGGGCTTTATAGGGGGGATACGCAGTATTTT. Protein sequence: CASSLALAGLYRGDTQYF.

The V call is TRBV5-1, the J call TRBJ1-1; 7 bases match TRBD1. With 4 bases clipped from V and 3 bases from J, the junction kept 9 bases outside the gene matches. Per germline, CDR1 SGHRS and CDR2 YFSETQ. This CDR3 is built from 15 residues. The CDR3 loop reads CASSGGTVLYTEAFF. CDR3 sequence (DNA): TGCGCCAGCAGCGGGGGGACAGTACTTTACACTGAAGCTTTCTTT.

There are a few counts of this clone. V and J are TRBV6-4 and TRBJ2-3, with TRBD1 matching 8 bases. Germline values: CDR1 MRHNA, CDR2 SNTAGT. The trim removed 3 bases at V and 1 base at J, leaving 9 bases unmatched. The CDR3 is made up of 17 amino acids. DNA for the CDR3: TGTGCCAGCAGTGAGACAGGGGTTACAGTCGGCACAGATACGCAGTATTTT. It yields the protein CASSETGVTVGTDTQYF.

This chain joins TRBV10-3 and TRBJ1-2; 8 bases agree with TRBD1. J was trimmed by 3 bases and V by 4 bases; bases with no gene match: 4. The CDR3 spans 14 residues. CDR1 and CDR2 (germline): ENHRY, SYGVKD. The CDR3 bases are TGTGCCATCAGTGCGTCGGACAGGGACTATGGCTACACCTTC. The encoded protein is CAISASDRDYGYTF.

The CDR3 region is CATSSNTEAFF. In DNA, the CDR3 is TGTGCCACGTCTTCGAACACTGAAGCTTTCTTT. This chain uses TRBV24-1 with TRBJ1-1; D remains ambiguous. Trimming left V 10 bases short and J 1 base short, with 6 bases between. From germline, CDR1 is KGHDR and CDR2 SFDVKD. The CDR3 spans 11 residues.

This chain connects TRBV7-2 to TRBJ2-1; 12 nucleotides align to TRBD2. Looked up from germline, CDR1 is SGHTA and CDR2 is FQGNSA. V lost 5 bases, J lost 8 bases, and 7 bases stayed unmatched. This CDR3 has 15 amino acids. CDR3 protein: CASSTLAGGRDEQFF. DNA of the CDR3: TGTGCCAGCAGCACCCTAGCGGGAGGGCGGGATGAGCAGTTCTTC.

This chain uses TRBV11-2 with TRBJ2-1; maybe TRBD1 (5 bases). V lost 3 bases to trimming and J lost 4 bases, with 13 bases between them. CDR3 length: 15 residues. CDR1 is SGHAT, CDR2 FQNNGV, per germline. CDR3 amino acids: CASSLVGANYNEQFF. The CDR3 coding sequence is TGTGCCAGCAGCTTGGTAGGGGCTAATTACAATGAGCAGTTCTTC.

This chain connects TRBV7-3 to TRBJ2-2; no reliable D call. Trimming took off 4 bases at V and 3 bases at J, with 6 bases between the two ends. Germline CDR1 SGHTA, CDR2 FQGTGA. The CDR3 has 13 amino acids. The CDR3 sequence is CASSSDYTGELFF. CDR3 nucleotides: TGTGCCAGCAGCTCTGACTACACCGGGGAGCTGTTTTTT.